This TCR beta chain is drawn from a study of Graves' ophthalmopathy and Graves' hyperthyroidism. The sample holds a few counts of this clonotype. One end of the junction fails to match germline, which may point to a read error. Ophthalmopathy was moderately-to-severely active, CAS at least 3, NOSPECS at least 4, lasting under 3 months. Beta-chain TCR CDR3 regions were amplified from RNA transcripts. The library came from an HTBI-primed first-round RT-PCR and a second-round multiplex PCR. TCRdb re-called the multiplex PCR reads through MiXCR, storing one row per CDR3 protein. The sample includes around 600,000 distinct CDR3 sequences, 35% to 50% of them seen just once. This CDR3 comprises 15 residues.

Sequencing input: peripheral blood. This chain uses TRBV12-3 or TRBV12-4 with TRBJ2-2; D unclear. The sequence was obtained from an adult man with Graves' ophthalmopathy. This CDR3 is CASSFPAANIGELFF. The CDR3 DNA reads TGTGCCAGCAGTTTCCCTGCGGCGAACATCGGGGAGCTGTTTTTT.